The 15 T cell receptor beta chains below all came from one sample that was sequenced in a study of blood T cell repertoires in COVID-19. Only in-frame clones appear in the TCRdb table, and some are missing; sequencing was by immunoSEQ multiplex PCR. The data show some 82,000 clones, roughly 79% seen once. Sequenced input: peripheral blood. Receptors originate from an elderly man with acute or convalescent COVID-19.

The CDR3 here is CASSIPGNGNTIYF. As DNA, the CDR3 is TGTGCCAGTAGTATCCCCGGGAACGGAAACACCATATATTTT. The chain has TRBV19 and TRBJ1-3; no clear D gene. V was clipped by 3 bases and J by 4 bases, with 10 bases between them. This CDR3 contains 14 residues. Germline V gene lookup returns CDR1 LNHDA and CDR2 SQIVND (reference sequence).

The CDR3 region is CASSLTGRSGANVLTF. For the CDR3, the DNA is TGTGCCAGCAGCTTAACGGGGCGCTCTGGGGCCAACGTCCTGACTTTC. The chain combines TRBV7-3 with TRBJ2-6; perhaps TRBD1 as D (5 bases). The CDR3 contains 16 residues. V lost 0 bases and J lost 0, with 6 bases in between. The germline CDR1 and CDR2 sequences are SGHTA and FQGTGA. Full variable domain (outside the CDR3, taken from reference TRBV7-3 and TRBJ2-6): GAGVSQTPSNKVTEKGKYVELRCDPISGHTALYWYRQSLGQGPEFLIYFQGTGAADDSGLPNDRFFAVRPEGSVSTLKIQRTERGDSAVYLCASSLTGRSGANVLTFGAGSRLTVL.

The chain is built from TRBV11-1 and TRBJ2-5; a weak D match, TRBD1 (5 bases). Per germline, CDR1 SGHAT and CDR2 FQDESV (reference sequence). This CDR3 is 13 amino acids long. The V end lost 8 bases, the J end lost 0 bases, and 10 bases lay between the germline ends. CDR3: CASGRQYQETQYF. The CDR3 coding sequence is TGTGCCAGCGGCAGACAGTACCAAGAGACCCAGTACTTC.

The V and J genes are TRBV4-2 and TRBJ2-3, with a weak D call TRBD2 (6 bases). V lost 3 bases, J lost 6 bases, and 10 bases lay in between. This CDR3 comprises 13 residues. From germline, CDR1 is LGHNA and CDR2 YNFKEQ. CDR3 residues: CASSQGGGDTQYF. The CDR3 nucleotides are TGTGCCAGCAGCCAGGGGGGAGGCGATACGCAGTATTTT.

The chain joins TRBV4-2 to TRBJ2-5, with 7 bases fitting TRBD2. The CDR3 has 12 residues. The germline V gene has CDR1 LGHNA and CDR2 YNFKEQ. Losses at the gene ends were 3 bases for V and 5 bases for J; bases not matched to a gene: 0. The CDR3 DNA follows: TGTGCCAGCAGCCAGGGAGGGGAGACCCAGTACTTC. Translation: CASSQGGETQYF.

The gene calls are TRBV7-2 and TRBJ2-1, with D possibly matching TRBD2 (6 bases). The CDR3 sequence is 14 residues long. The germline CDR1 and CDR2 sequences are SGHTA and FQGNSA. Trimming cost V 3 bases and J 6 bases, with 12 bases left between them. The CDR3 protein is CASSFSAGSNEQFF. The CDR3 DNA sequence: TGTGCCAGCAGCTTTTCGGCGGGGAGCAATGAGCAGTTCTTC.

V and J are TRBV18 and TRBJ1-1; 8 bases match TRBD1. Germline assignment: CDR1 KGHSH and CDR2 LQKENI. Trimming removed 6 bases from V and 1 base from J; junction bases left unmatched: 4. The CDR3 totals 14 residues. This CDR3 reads CASSSTGANTEAFF. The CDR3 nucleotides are TGTGCCAGCTCTTCGACAGGGGCGAACACTGAAGCTTTCTTT.

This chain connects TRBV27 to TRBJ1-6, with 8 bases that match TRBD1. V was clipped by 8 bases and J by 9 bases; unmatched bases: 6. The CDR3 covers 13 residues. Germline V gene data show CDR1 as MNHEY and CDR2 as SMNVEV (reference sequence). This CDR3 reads CASQGAGVSPLHF. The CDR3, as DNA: TGTGCCAGCCAGGGGGCAGGGGTTTCACCCCTCCACTTT.

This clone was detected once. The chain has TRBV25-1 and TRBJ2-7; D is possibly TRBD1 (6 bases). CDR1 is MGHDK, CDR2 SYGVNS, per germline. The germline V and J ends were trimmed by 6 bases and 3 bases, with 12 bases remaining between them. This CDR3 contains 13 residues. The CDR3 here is CASSQTGYYEQYF. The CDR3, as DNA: TGTGCCAGCAGCCAGACAGGATACTACGAGCAGTACTTC.

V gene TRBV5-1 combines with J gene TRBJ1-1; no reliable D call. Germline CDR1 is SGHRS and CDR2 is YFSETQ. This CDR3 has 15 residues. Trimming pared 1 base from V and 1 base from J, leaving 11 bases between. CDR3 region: CASSLQASPNTEAFF. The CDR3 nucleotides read TGCGCCAGCAGCTTGCAAGCCTCGCCGAACACTGAAGCTTTCTTT.

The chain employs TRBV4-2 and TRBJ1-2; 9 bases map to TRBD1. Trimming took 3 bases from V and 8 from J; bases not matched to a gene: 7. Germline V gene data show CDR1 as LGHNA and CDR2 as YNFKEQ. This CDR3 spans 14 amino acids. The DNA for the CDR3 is TGTGCCAGCAGCCAGGACAGGGGAGGCCAGGGCTACACCTTC. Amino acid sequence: CASSQDRGGQGYTF.

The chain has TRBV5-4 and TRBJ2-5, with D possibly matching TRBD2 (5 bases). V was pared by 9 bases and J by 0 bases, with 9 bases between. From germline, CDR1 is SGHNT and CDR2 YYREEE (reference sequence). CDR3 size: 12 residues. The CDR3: CANGENQETQYF. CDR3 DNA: TGTGCCAACGGGGAGAACCAAGAGACCCAGTACTTC.

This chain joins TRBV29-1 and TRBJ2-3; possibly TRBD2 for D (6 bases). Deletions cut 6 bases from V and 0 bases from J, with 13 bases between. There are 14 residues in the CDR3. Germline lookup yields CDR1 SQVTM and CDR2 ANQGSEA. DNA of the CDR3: TGCAGCGTCGCGTCTAGCGTTAGCACAGATACGCAGTATTTT. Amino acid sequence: CSVASSVSTDTQYF.

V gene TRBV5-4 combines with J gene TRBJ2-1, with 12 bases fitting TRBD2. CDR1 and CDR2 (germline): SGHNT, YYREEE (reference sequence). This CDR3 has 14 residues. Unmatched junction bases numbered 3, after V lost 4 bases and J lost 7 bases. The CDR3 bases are TGTGCCAGCAGCCCTGGACTAGCGGGAAATGAGCAGTTCTTC. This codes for CASSPGLAGNEQFF.

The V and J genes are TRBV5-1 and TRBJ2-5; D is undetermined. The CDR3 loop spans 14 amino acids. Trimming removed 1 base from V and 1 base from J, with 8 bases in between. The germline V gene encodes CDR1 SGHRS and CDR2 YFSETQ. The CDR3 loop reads CASSLIPGQETQYF. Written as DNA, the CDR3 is TGCGCCAGCAGCTTGATACCAGGCCAAGAGACCCAGTACTTC.